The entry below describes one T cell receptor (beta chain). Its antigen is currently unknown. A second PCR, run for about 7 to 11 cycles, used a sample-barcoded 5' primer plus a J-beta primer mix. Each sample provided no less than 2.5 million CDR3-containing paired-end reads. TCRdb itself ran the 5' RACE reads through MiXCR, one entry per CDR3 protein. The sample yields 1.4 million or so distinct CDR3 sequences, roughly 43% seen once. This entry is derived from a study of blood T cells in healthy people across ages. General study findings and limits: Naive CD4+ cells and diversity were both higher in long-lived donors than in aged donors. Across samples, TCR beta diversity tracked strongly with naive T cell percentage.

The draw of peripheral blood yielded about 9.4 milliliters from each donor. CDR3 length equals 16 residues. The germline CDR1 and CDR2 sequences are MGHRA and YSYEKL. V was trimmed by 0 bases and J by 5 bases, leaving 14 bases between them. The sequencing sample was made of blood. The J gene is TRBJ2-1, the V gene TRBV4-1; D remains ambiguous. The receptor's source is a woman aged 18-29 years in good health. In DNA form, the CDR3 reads TGCGCCAGCAGCCAAGATATTCGAGCTACTCACAATGAGCAGTTCTTC. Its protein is CASSQDIRATHNEQFF.